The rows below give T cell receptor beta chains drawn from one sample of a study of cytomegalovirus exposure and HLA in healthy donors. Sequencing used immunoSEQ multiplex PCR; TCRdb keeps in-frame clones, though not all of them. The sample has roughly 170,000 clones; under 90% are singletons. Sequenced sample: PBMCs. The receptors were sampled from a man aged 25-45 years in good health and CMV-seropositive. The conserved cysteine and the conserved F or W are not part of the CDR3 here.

CDR3 protein: ASSLPGRNEKLF
CDR3 length: 12
J gene: TRBJ1-4
V gene: TRBV5-4

CDR3 protein: ASSSPGDIHPPLH
CDR3 length: 13
J gene: TRBJ1-6
V gene: TRBV28

CDR3 protein: ASSMGQPENTEAF
CDR3 length: 13
J gene: TRBJ1-1
V gene: TRBV19

CDR3 protein: ASSTAGGPSYEQY
CDR3 length: 13
J gene: TRBJ2-7
V gene: TRBV27

CDR3 protein: ASRAGPNYGYT
CDR3 length: 11
J gene: TRBJ1-2
V gene: TRBV27

CDR3 protein: ASSHGQVEETQY
CDR3 length: 12
J gene: TRBJ2-5
V gene: TRBV4-1

CDR3 protein: ASSLGSGRETQY
CDR3 length: 12
J gene: TRBJ2-5
V gene: TRBV7-9

CDR3 protein: ASSSPARGPGAGELF
CDR3 length: 15
J gene: TRBJ2-2
V gene: TRBV7-2

CDR3 protein: ASGGPQETQY
CDR3 length: 10
J gene: TRBJ2-5
V gene: TRBV11-3

CDR3 protein: ASSVKGAGNTIY
CDR3 length: 12
J gene: TRBJ1-3
V gene: TRBV6-1

CDR3 protein: ASSLQRGGNTGELF
CDR3 length: 14
J gene: TRBJ2-2
V gene: TRBV25-1

CDR3 protein: ASSSGDGGRSPLH
CDR3 length: 13
J gene: TRBJ1-6
V gene: TRBV7-2

CDR3 protein: ASSRTSGRDNEQF
CDR3 length: 13
J gene: TRBJ2-1
V gene: TRBV19

CDR3 protein: ASSMDGTGLYEQY
CDR3 length: 13
J gene: TRBJ2-7
V gene: TRBV18

CDR3 protein: ASSSPVGGQRLYGYT
CDR3 length: 15
J gene: TRBJ1-2
V gene: TRBV7-2

CDR3 protein: ASSQEGWMGRGTGELF
CDR3 length: 16
J gene: TRBJ2-2
V gene: TRBV4-2

CDR3 protein: ASSSTGIRNYGYT
CDR3 length: 13
J gene: TRBJ1-2
V gene: TRBV19

CDR3 protein: ASIKSSGVLYEQF
CDR3 length: 13
J gene: TRBJ2-1
V gene: TRBV6-1

CDR3 protein: ASSIDRGGNEQF
CDR3 length: 12
J gene: TRBJ2-1
V gene: TRBV19

CDR3 protein: ASSPPGAGGPTQY
CDR3 length: 13
J gene: TRBJ2-3
V gene: TRBV5-4

CDR3 protein: ASSEYDRGNSPLH
CDR3 length: 13
J gene: TRBJ1-6
V gene: TRBV25-1

CDR3 protein: ASSFGQGASGNTIY
CDR3 length: 14
J gene: TRBJ1-3
V gene: TRBV7-9

CDR3 protein: ASSLVSSGSFQTQY
CDR3 length: 14
J gene: TRBJ2-5
V gene: TRBV27

CDR3 protein: ASSLGRDGGELF
CDR3 length: 12
J gene: TRBJ1-4
V gene: TRBV7-9

CDR3 protein: AQLADSYNEQF
CDR3 length: 11
J gene: TRBJ2-1
V gene: TRBV10-1

CDR3 protein: ASSSFGSEQY
CDR3 length: 10
J gene: TRBJ2-7
V gene: TRBV28

CDR3 protein: ASSSQTVSEQY
CDR3 length: 11
J gene: TRBJ2-7
V gene: TRBV25-1

CDR3 protein: ASGTGGFSADTQY
CDR3 length: 13
J gene: TRBJ2-3
V gene: TRBV27

CDR3 protein: ASSEPERTGGYEQY
CDR3 length: 14
J gene: TRBJ2-7
V gene: TRBV25-1

CDR3 protein: ASSTLAGETSGANVLT
CDR3 length: 16
J gene: TRBJ2-6
V gene: TRBV7-9

CDR3 protein: ASSAEGLAPDEQF
CDR3 length: 13
J gene: TRBJ2-1
V gene: TRBV7-3

CDR3 protein: ASSLNPGLEDEQY
CDR3 length: 13
J gene: TRBJ2-7
V gene: TRBV11-2

CDR3 protein: ASSQGITELAGLPDTQY
CDR3 length: 17
J gene: TRBJ2-3
V gene: TRBV14

CDR3 protein: ASSLTGTGGYNEQF
CDR3 length: 14
J gene: TRBJ2-1
V gene: TRBV11-2

CDR3 protein: ASEGWGQGAAGELF
CDR3 length: 14
J gene: TRBJ2-2
V gene: TRBV5-8

CDR3 protein: ASSMAGTYEQY
CDR3 length: 11
J gene: TRBJ2-7
V gene: TRBV27

CDR3 protein: ASSLDMLSGGHSTDTQY
CDR3 length: 17
J gene: TRBJ2-3
V gene: TRBV11-3

CDR3 protein: ASSFFSRGYGYT
CDR3 length: 12
J gene: TRBJ1-2
V gene: TRBV27

CDR3 protein: ASSLMGGMEETQY
CDR3 length: 13
J gene: TRBJ2-5
V gene: TRBV5-1

CDR3 protein: ASSFSAGVNTGELF
CDR3 length: 14
J gene: TRBJ2-2
V gene: TRBV7-8

CDR3 protein: ASTSLAGFNEQF
CDR3 length: 12
J gene: TRBJ2-1
V gene: TRBV6-1

CDR3 protein: ASSFLRSTSTDTQY
CDR3 length: 14
J gene: TRBJ2-3
V gene: TRBV5-4

CDR3 protein: ASSEGRESTDTQY
CDR3 length: 13
J gene: TRBJ2-3
V gene: TRBV4-2

CDR3 protein: ASSQIPGMGGYT
CDR3 length: 12
J gene: TRBJ1-2
V gene: TRBV4-1

CDR3 protein: ASSIYTSNEQF
CDR3 length: 11
J gene: TRBJ2-1
V gene: TRBV19